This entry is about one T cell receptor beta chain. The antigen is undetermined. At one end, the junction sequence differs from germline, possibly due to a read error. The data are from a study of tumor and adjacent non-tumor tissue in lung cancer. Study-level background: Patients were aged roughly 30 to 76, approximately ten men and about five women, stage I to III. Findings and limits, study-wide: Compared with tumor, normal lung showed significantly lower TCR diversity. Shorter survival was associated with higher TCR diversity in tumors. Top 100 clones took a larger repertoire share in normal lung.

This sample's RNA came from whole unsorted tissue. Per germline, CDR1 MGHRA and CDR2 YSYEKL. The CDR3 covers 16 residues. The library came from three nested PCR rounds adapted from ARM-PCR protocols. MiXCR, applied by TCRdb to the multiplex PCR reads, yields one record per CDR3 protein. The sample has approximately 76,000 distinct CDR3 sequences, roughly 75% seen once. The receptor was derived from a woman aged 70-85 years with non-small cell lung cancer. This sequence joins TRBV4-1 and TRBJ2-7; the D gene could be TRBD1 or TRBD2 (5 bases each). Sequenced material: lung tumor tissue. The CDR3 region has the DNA TGCGCCAGCAGCCAAGAGGGGCACCGGGAACCCTACGAACAGTACTTC. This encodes CASSQEGHREPYEQYF.